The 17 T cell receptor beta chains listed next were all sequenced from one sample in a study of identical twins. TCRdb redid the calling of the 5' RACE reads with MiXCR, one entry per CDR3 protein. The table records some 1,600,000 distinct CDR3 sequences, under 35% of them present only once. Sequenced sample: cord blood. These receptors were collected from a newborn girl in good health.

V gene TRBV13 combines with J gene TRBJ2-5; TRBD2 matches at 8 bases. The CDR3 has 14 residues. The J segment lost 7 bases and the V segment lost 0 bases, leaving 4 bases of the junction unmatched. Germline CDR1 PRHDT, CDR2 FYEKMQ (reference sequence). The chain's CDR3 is CASSLGLAGSTQYF. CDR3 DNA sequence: TGTGCCAGCAGCTTAGGGCTAGCGGGTTCGACCCAGTACTTC.

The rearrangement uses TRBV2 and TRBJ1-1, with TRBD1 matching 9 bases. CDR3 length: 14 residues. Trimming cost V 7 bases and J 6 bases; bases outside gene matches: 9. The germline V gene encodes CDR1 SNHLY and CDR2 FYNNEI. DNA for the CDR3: TGTGCCAGCACTGTAGGGGACAGGGCCCCTGAAGCTTTCTTT. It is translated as CASTVGDRAPEAFF.

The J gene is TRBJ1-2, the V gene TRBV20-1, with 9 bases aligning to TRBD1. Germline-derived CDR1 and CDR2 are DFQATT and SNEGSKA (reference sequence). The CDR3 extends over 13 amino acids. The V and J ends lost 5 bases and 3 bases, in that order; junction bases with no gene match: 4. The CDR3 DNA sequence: TGCAGTGCTGGACAGGGGTTGGACTATGGCTACACCTTC. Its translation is CSAGQGLDYGYTF.

The CDR3 DNA reads as TGTGCCAGCAGCCTACTGGGCGCGGGTAACTACAATGAGCAGTTCTTC. Translation: CASSLLGAGNYNEQFF. The chain carries TRBV5-6 and TRBJ2-1; TRBD2 might be the D (5 bases). CDR3 size: 16 residues. The V gene lost 4 bases and the J gene lost 3 bases, with 17 bases spanning the gap. In germline, CDR1 is SGHDT, CDR2 YYEEEE.

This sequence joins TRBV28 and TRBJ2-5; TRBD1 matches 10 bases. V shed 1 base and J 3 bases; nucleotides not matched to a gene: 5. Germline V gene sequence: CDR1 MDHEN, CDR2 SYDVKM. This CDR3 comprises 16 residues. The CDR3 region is CASSLFLTGGEETQYF. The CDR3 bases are TGTGCCAGCAGTTTATTCCTGACAGGGGGCGAAGAGACCCAGTACTTC.

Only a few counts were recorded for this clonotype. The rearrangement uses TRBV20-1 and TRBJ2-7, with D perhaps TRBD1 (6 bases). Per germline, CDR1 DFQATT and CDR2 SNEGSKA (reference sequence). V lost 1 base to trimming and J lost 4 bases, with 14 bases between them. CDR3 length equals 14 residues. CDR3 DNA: TGCAGTGCTAGAGGCAGGGGAAGGGGTTACGAGCAGTACTTC. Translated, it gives CSARGRGRGYEQYF.

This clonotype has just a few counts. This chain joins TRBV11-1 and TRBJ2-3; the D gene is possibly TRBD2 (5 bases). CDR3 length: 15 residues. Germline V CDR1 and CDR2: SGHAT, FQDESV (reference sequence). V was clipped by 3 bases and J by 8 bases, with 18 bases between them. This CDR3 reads CASSFPVGLAGTQYF. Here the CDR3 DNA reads TGTGCCAGCAGCTTTCCGGTCGGGCTAGCCGGTACGCAGTATTTT.

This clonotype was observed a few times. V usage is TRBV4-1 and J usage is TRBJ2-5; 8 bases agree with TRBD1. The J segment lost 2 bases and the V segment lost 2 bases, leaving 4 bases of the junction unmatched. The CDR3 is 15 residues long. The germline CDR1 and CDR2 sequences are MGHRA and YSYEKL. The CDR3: CASSQPDRGQETQYF. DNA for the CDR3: TGCGCCAGCAGCCAACCAGACAGGGGACAAGAGACCCAGTACTTC.

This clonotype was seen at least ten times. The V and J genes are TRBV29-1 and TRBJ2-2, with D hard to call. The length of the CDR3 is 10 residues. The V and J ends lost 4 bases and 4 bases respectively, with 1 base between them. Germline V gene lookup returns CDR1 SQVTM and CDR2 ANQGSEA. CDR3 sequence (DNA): TGCAGCGTTGGCACCGGGGAGCTGTTTTTT. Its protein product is CSVGTGELFF.

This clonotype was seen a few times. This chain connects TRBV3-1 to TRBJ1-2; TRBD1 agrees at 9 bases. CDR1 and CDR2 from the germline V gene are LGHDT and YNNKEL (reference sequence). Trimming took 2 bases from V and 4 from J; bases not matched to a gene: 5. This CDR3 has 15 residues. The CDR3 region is CASSQTGGSFYGYTF. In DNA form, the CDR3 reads TGTGCCAGCAGCCAAACAGGGGGCTCTTTCTATGGCTACACCTTC.

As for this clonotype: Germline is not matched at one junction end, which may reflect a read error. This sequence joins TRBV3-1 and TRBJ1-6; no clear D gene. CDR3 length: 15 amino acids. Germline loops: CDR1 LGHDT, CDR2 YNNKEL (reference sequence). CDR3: CASGQGQEGISPLHF. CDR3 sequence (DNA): TGTGCCAGCGGCCAAGGTCAGGAAGGCATTTCACCCCTCCACTTT.

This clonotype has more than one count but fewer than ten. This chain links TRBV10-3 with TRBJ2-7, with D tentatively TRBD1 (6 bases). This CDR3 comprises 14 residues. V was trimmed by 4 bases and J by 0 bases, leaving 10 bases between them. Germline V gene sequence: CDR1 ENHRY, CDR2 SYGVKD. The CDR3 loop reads CAISVSTGSYEQYF. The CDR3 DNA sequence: TGTGCCATCAGTGTATCGACAGGCTCCTACGAGCAGTACTTC.

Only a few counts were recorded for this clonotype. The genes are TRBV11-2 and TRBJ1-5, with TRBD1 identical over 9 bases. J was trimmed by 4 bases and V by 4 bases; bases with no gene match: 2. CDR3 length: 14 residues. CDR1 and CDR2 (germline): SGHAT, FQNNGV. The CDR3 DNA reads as TGTGCCAGCAGCTGGGACAGGGTAAATCAGCCCCAGCATTTT. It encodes CASSWDRVNQPQHF. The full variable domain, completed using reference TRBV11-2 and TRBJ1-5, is EAGVAQSPRYKIIEKRQSVAFWCNPISGHATLYWYQQILGQGPKLLIQFQNNGVVDDSQLPKDRFSAERLKGVDSTLKIQPAKLEDSAVYLCASSWDRVNQPQHFGDGTRLSIL.

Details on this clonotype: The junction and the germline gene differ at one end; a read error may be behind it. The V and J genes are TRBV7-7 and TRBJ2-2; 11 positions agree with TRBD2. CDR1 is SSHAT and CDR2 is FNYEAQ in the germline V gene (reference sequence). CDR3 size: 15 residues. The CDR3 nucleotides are TGTGCTAGCAGCCCACTAGCGGGAGTGGCCGGGGAGCTGTTTTTT. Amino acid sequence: CASSPLAGVAGELFF. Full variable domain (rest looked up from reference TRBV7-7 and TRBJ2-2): GAGVSQSPRYKVTKRGQDVTLRCDPISSHATLYWYQQALGQGPEFLTYFNYEAQPDKSGLPSDRFSAERPEGSISTLTIQRTEQRDSAMYRCASSPLAGVAGELFFGEGSRLTVL.

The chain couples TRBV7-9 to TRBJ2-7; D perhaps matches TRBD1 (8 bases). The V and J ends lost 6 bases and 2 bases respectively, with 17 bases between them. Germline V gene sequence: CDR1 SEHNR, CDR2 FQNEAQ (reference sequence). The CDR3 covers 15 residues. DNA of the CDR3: TGTGCCAGCAGATTCACAGGGGGGACTACCTACGAGCAGTACTTC. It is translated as CASRFTGGTTYEQYF.

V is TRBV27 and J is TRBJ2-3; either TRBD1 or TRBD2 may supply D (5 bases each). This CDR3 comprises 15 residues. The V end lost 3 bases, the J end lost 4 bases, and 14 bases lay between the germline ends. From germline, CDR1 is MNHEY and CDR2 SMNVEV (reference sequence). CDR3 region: CASSFRAGTADTQYF. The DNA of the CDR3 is TGTGCCAGCAGTTTTCGGGCAGGGACGGCAGATACGCAGTATTTT.

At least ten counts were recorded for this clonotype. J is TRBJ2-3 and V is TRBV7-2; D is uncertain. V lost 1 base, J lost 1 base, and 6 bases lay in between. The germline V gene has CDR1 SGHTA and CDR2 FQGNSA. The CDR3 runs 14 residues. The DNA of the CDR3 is TGTGCCAGCAGCTTAGACTGGGGCACAGATACGCAGTATTTT. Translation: CASSLDWGTDTQYF. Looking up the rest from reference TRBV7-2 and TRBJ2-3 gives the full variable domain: GAGVSQSPSNKVTEKGKDVELRCDPISGHTALYWYRQSLGQGLEFLIYFQGNSAPDKSGLPSDRFSAERTGGSVSTLTIQRTQQEDSAVYLCASSLDWGTDTQYFGPGTRLTVL.